These 23 T cell receptor beta chains share one sample of origin, sequenced in a study of T cell responses to AZD1222 COVID-19 vaccine. Method: immunoSEQ multiplex PCR; TCRdb's copy keeps in-frame clones and lacks some. The sample includes roughly 100,000 clones, roughly 89% of them seen just once. The input for sequencing was peripheral blood, taken on day 0 of AZD1222 vaccination. The receptors come from an adult in good health.

Here the CDR3 reads CASSLHGGANEKLFF. As DNA, the CDR3 is TGTGCCAGCAGCTTGCACGGTGGGGCTAATGAAAAACTGTTTTTT. V usage is TRBV5-6 and J usage is TRBJ1-4; D gene uncertain. This CDR3 comprises 15 residues. The V and J ends lost 1 base and 3 bases respectively, with 10 bases between them. The germline V gene encodes CDR1 SGHDT and CDR2 YYEEEE.

This chain links TRBV30 with TRBJ1-6; no definite D call. Germline V gene sequence: CDR1 GTSNPN, CDR2 SVGIG (reference sequence). Trimming stripped 0 bases from V and 6 bases from J, with 9 bases between. The CDR3 has 14 amino acids. CDR3 residues: CAWSVLSRNSPLHF. In DNA, the CDR3 is TGTGCCTGGAGTGTACTTTCCCGTAATTCACCCCTCCACTTT.

The chain links TRBV9 to TRBJ1-2; D unresolved. The CDR3 runs 14 residues. The V gene's germline CDR1 is SGDLS and CDR2 YYNGEE. With 0 bases removed from V and 4 bases from J, the gap between germline ends came to 10 bases. CDR3 amino acids: CASSVDSSFYGYTF. CDR3 bases: TGTGCCAGCAGCGTAGACAGTTCCTTCTATGGCTACACCTTC.

The chain couples TRBV12-3 or TRBV12-4 to TRBJ2-5, with D possibly matching TRBD1 (5 bases). V was shortened by 3 bases and J by 5 bases, with 10 bases between the two germline ends. This CDR3 region has 13 residues. This CDR3 is CASSFPPGETQYF. CDR3 in DNA: TGTGCCAGCAGTTTCCCCCCAGGGGAGACCCAGTACTTC.

The chain carries TRBV3-1 (or the pseudogene TRBV3-2) and TRBJ2-5; D is uncertain. The ends were cut back, 4 bases at V and 4 bases at J, with 4 bases in the middle. This CDR3 has 11 amino acids. CDR1 and CDR2 from the germline V gene are LGHDT and YNNKEL (reference sequence). As DNA, the CDR3 is TGTGCCAGCAGCCTGGGAGAGACCCAGTACTTC. Protein product: CASSLGETQYF.

This sequence joins TRBV5-1 and TRBJ1-2, with D hard to call. Trimming took off 4 bases at V and 6 bases at J, with 16 bases between the two ends. Germline V gene lookup returns CDR1 SGHRS and CDR2 YFSETQ. This CDR3 has 14 amino acids. CDR3 coding DNA: TGCGCCAGCAGCCCTCGGCCGGTTCAAGATGGCTACACCTTC. Translation gives CASSPRPVQDGYTF.

The rearrangement joins TRBV7-8 to TRBJ1-1; D unresolved. This CDR3 has 13 residues. The V gene's germline CDR1 is SGHVS and CDR2 FQNEAQ. V was shortened by 1 base and J by 3 bases, with 6 bases between the two germline ends. For the CDR3, the DNA is TGTGCCAGCAGCTTAGGTCCCCACACTGAAGCTTTCTTT. Protein sequence: CASSLGPHTEAFF.

The rearrangement joins TRBV18 to TRBJ2-4; D possibly corresponds to TRBD1 (5 bases). The CDR3 runs to 13 residues. Germline values: CDR1 KGHSH, CDR2 LQKENI. V shed 3 bases and J shed 5 bases, with 8 bases lying between them. CDR3 bases: TGTGCCAGCTCACCTACGACAGAAAACATTCAGTACTTC. Its protein is CASSPTTENIQYF.

This clone was observed a handful of times. This rearrangement joins TRBV19 to TRBJ1-5, with 7 nucleotides matching TRBD1. CDR1 is LNHDA and CDR2 is SQIVND in the germline V gene (reference sequence). The CDR3 is 14 amino acids. Germline trimming cut 4 bases from V and 5 bases from J; bases unmatched to any gene: 5. CDR3: CASSTTGDDQPQHF. The CDR3 DNA follows: TGTGCCAGTAGTACCACAGGGGATGATCAGCCCCAGCATTTT.

The chain has TRBV18 and TRBJ1-1; D is uncertain. Germline CDR1 reads KGHSH; CDR2 reads LQKENI. CDR3 length: 16 residues. Trimming took 1 base from V and 4 from J, leaving 16 bases between them. CDR3: CASSPLGPGGGTEAFF. The CDR3 DNA sequence: TGTGCCAGCTCACCACTAGGGCCGGGAGGCGGCACTGAAGCTTTCTTT. The full variable domain, rest sourced from reference TRBV18 and TRBJ1-1, is NAGVMQNPRHLVRRRGQEARLRCSPMKGHSHVYWYRQLPEEGLKFMVYLQKENIIDESGMPKERFSAEFPKEGPSILRIQQVVRGDSAAYFCASSPLGPGGGTEAFFGQGTRLTVV.

This chain links TRBV5-1 with TRBJ1-1, with a weak D call TRBD1 (5 bases). The CDR3 spans 13 residues. Trimming took 4 bases from V and 4 from J, leaving 11 bases between them. Germline V gene lookup returns CDR1 SGHRS and CDR2 YFSETQ. CDR3 DNA: TGCGCCAGCAGCCGGGACCCGACCACTGAAGCTTTCTTT. Translation: CASSRDPTTEAFF.

This clone was picked up one time. This chain connects TRBV18 to TRBJ2-7, with D possibly being TRBD2 (5 bases). Germline-derived CDR1 and CDR2 are KGHSH and LQKENI. Trimming took 3 bases from V and 6 from J, leaving 12 bases between them. The CDR3 is made up of 13 amino acids. CDR3 loop: CASSPPVSGEQYF. The DNA of the CDR3 is TGTGCCAGCTCACCGCCGGTGAGCGGCGAGCAGTACTTC.

The CDR3 DNA reads TGTGCCAGCAGCCTCGGGGGGGAGCAGTACTTC. Amino acid sequence: CASSLGGEQYF. The chain links TRBV27 to TRBJ2-7, with 7 bases that match TRBD2. Germline-derived CDR1 and CDR2 are MNHEY and SMNVEV (reference sequence). There are 11 residues in the CDR3. V lost 6 bases, J lost 7 bases, and 3 bases stayed unmatched.

The chain carries TRBV6-4 and TRBJ1-5; TRBD1 might be the D (6 bases). Per the germline V gene, CDR1 is MRHNA and CDR2 is SNTAGT. There are 15 residues in the CDR3. Trimming took 7 bases from V and 0 from J, leaving 13 bases between them. The CDR3: CASKGQNYSNQPQHF. The CDR3 bases are TGTGCCAGCAAAGGACAGAACTATAGCAATCAGCCCCAGCATTTT.

J is TRBJ1-2 and V is TRBV5-1; maybe TRBD1 (6 bases). V was pared by 1 base and J by 7 bases, with 17 bases between. Per germline, CDR1 SGHRS and CDR2 YFSETQ. The CDR3 has 15 amino acids. The CDR3 here is CASSLSGQGQTGYTF. The CDR3 bases are TGCGCCAGCAGCTTGAGTGGGCAGGGGCAAACTGGCTACACCTTC.

This chain joins TRBV2 and TRBJ1-5; no clear D. V was cut by 6 bases and J by 3 bases, with 6 bases left in between. Looked up from germline, CDR1 is SNHLY and CDR2 is FYNNEI. The CDR3 is 12 residues long. The CDR3 reads CASRSYNQPQHF. In DNA, the CDR3 is TGTGCCAGCAGGTCATACAATCAGCCCCAGCATTTT.

The chain employs TRBV3-1 (or the pseudogene TRBV3-2) and TRBJ1-4; D may be TRBD1 (6 bases). From germline, CDR1 is LGHDT and CDR2 YNNKEL (reference sequence). Trimming left V 1 base short and J 8 bases short, with 14 bases between. The CDR3 is made up of 15 amino acids. In nucleotides, the CDR3 is TGTGCCAGCAGCCAAGTAGGGATAAGGGGGGAAAAACTGTTTTTT. It specifies CASSQVGIRGEKLFF.

The chain carries TRBV19 and TRBJ2-7; D possibly matches TRBD1 or TRBD2 (5 bases each). CDR3 length equals 15 residues. V was trimmed by 6 bases and J by 9 bases, leaving 24 bases between them. Per the germline V gene, CDR1 is LNHDA and CDR2 is SQIVND (reference sequence). The CDR3: CASSPTISGAPRQYF. The CDR3 DNA reads TGTGCCAGTAGCCCTACAATATCCGGGGCTCCTAGGCAGTACTTC.

The sample holds a few counts of this clone. The chain combines TRBV4-3 with TRBJ1-3; D is uncertain. The CDR3 is 15 amino acids. Germline V CDR1 and CDR2: LGHNA, YSLEER. The germline V and J ends were trimmed by 0 bases and 3 bases, with 9 bases remaining between them. CDR3: CASSQDTGSGNTIYF. CDR3 DNA: TGCGCCAGCAGCCAAGATACGGGGAGTGGAAACACCATATATTTT.

This clone was observed a single time. The gene calls are TRBV20-1 and TRBJ2-5; TRBD2 matches 10 bases. Germline CDR1 and CDR2: DFQATT and SNEGSKA (reference sequence). The CDR3 is 14 residues long. Trimming took 3 bases from V and 7 from J; bases not matched to a gene: 8. The CDR3 loop reads CSASPSGGAGTQYF. Written as DNA, the CDR3 is TGCAGTGCTAGTCCTAGCGGGGGAGCCGGGACCCAGTACTTC.

The chain combines TRBV6-2 or TRBV6-3 with TRBJ2-7; D is unclear. The CDR3 is made up of 14 amino acids. V was shortened by 5 bases and J by 6 bases, with 17 bases between the two germline ends. Per germline, CDR1 MNHEY and CDR2 SVGEGT. In DNA form, the CDR3 reads TGTGCCAGCAGTCCCGGATCACGGACGGGCGAGCAGTACTTC. This codes for CASSPGSRTGEQYF.

The chain's CDR3 is CASSQGNEQFF. CDR3 DNA sequence: TGTGCCAGCAGTCAGGGGAATGAGCAGTTCTTC. The chain joins TRBV6-2 or TRBV6-3 to TRBJ2-1, with D possibly TRBD1 on 6 matching bases. Germline V CDR1 and CDR2: MNHEY, SVGEGT. Trimming took 5 bases from V and 7 from J, leaving 6 bases between them. This CDR3 has 11 residues.

The rearrangement joins TRBV9 to TRBJ2-2, with 12 bases lining up with TRBD2. V shed 3 bases and J 4 bases; nucleotides not matched to a gene: 7. Germline V gene lookup returns CDR1 SGDLS and CDR2 YYNGEE. The CDR3 loop spans 17 amino acids. CDR3 region: CASSAPRTSGVTGELFF. DNA for the CDR3: TGTGCCAGCAGCGCGCCCCGGACTAGCGGGGTCACCGGGGAGCTGTTTTTT.